The 2 T cell receptor beta chains below come from one sample, sequenced in a study of blood T cell repertoires in COVID-19. The protocol was immunoSEQ multiplex PCR, while the TCRdb copy is restricted to in-frame clones and leaves out a portion. The table has just under 150,000 clones, approximately 87% seen once. Material: peripheral blood. The receptors come from a woman in her forties or fifties with active or convalescent COVID-19.

The chain links TRBV7-2 to TRBJ1-1; TRBD1 agrees at 7 bases. J gave up 1 base and V 3 bases, and 5 bases lay outside the gene matches. The germline V gene has CDR1 SGHTA and CDR2 FQGNSA. There are 15 residues in the CDR3. The CDR3 here is CASSFNRGWNTEAFF. As DNA, the CDR3 is TGTGCCAGCAGCTTCAACAGGGGTTGGAACACTGAAGCTTTCTTT. The whole variable domain, remainder taken from reference TRBV7-2 and TRBJ1-1, is GAGVSQSPSNKVTEKGKDVELRCDPISGHTALYWYRQSLGQGLEFLIYFQGNSAPDKSGLPSDRFSAERTGGSVSTLTIQRTQQEDSAVYLCASSFNRGWNTEAFFGQGTRLTVV.

The rearrangement uses TRBV19 and TRBJ2-1; no clear D gene. This CDR3 is built from 13 residues. Trimming pared 1 base from V and 5 bases from J, leaving 6 bases between. Germline CDR1 reads LNHDA; CDR2 reads SQIVND (reference sequence). The CDR3 spells CASSIGGDNEQFF. CDR3 sequence (DNA): TGTGCCAGTAGTATAGGCGGAGACAATGAGCAGTTCTTC.